The clone carrying this TCR beta chain was picked up a small number of times. Sequencing used immunoSEQ multiplex PCR; TCRdb keeps in-frame clones, though not all of them. The sample includes 100,000 to 150,000 clones, about 96% of them seen just once. These data are taken from a study of cytomegalovirus exposure and HLA in healthy donors. The CDR3 has 13 residues. V was pared by 6 bases and J by 9 bases, with 15 bases between. Per the germline V gene, CDR1 is MNHEY and CDR2 is SVGAGI. The origin of this receptor is a man aged 18 to 30 in good health and CMV-seronegative. Sequenced input: PBMCs. This chain connects TRBV6-5 to TRBJ1-5; maybe TRBD1 (6 bases). The CDR3 DNA reads TGTGCCAGCAGCGCAGGGGTGGGTCGGCCCCAGCATTTT. Translating it yields CASSAGVGRPQHF.